A selection of T cell receptor beta chains follows, all from one sample in a study of blood T cell repertoires in COVID-19. The table came from immunoSEQ multiplex PCR; TCRdb's copy has only in-frame clones and leaves some out. Here the sample spans fewer than 70,000 clones, over 75% being singletons. Sequencing used peripheral blood. Receptors originate from a man aged 55 to 70 with active or convalescent COVID-19. The CDR3 runs from the conserved cysteine through the conserved F or W. The D gene is left open where the match is weak. Where a row states a size, it is once, few, many or the class of an expanded clone; other rows omit it.

clone_size j_call d_call v_call cdr3_aa cdr3_nt
- TRBJ2-3 TRBD2 TRBV11-3 CASSPGLAGVTDTQYF TGTGCCAGCAGCCCGGGACTAGCGGGGGTCACAGATACGCAGTATTTT
- TRBJ1-2 TRBD1 TRBV6-5 CASSRTGEYGYTF TGTGCCAGCTCTCGGACAGGGGAATATGGCTACACCTTC
few TRBJ1-2 TRBD1 TRBV5-4 CASSFGQDNYGYTF TGTGCCAGCAGCTTCGGACAGGACAACTATGGCTACACCTTC
- TRBJ2-1 TRBD2 TRBV10-2 CASTMIWTSGHNEQFF TGCGCCAGCACCATGATATGGACTAGCGGACACAATGAGCAGTTCTTC
once TRBJ2-5 - TRBV5-4 CASSLKTSQETQYF TGTGCCAGCAGCTTAAAGACTAGTCAAGAGACCCAGTACTTC
- TRBJ2-7 - TRBV6-1 CASSEESRGGYEQYF TGTGCCAGCAGTGAAGAAAGCAGGGGAGGGTACGAGCAGTACTTC
- TRBJ1-3 - TRBV5-6 CASSLGGPGNTIYF TGTGCCAGCAGCTTGGGAGGGCCAGGAAACACCATATATTTT
once TRBJ2-1 TRBD2 TRBV2 CASILLAGKNEQFF TGTGCCAGCATTTTACTAGCGGGGAAAAATGAGCAGTTCTTC
- TRBJ1-3 TRBD1 TRBV4-1 CASSQRQGGFGNTIYF TGCGCCAGCAGCCAACGACAGGGAGGTTTCGGAAACACCATATATTTT
- TRBJ1-2 TRBD1 TRBV18 CASSPWDRESGYTF TGTGCCAGCTCACCGTGGGACAGAGAGTCTGGCTACACCTTC
- TRBJ2-7 TRBD1 TRBV27 CASSGQGWGEQYF TGTGCCAGCAGTGGACAGGGGTGGGGCGAGCAGTACTTC
- TRBJ1-2 TRBD1 TRBV7-3 CASSLGGAGGGYTF TGTGCCAGCAGCTTAGGTGGAGCAGGGGGTGGCTACACCTTC
- TRBJ1-5 - TRBV6-5 CASRFYEDQPQHF TGTGCCAGCAGGTTTTACGAGGATCAGCCCCAGCATTTT
- TRBJ1-4 - TRBV28 CASSFFGSTNEKLFF TGTGCCAGCAGTTTTTTTGGCTCAACTAATGAAAAACTGTTTTTT
- TRBJ2-1 - TRBV3-1/TRBV3-2 CASSQVLVQDEQFF TGTGCCAGCAGCCAAGTTCTGGTACAGGATGAGCAGTTCTTC
- TRBJ1-2 - TRBV2 CASSERRGANYGYTF TGTGCCAGCAGTGAACGCAGGGGCGCTAACTATGGCTACACCTTC
- TRBJ2-1 TRBD1 TRBV7-3 CASSLGTGGRINEQFF TGTGCCAGCAGCCTAGGGACAGGAGGCAGGATCAATGAGCAGTTCTTC
- TRBJ1-2 - TRBV20-1 CSARQGNGYTF TGCAGTGCTAGACAGGGAAATGGCTACACCTTC
few TRBJ2-5 - TRBV6-2/TRBV6-3 CASSYPQGGGESGTQYF TGTGCCAGCAGTTACCCCCAGGGCGGAGGGGAGTCGGGGACCCAGTACTTC
- TRBJ1-1 - TRBV5-1 CASSPHINQNTEAFF TGCGCCAGCAGCCCACATATAAATCAGAACACTGAAGCTTTCTTT
once TRBJ1-1 TRBD1 TRBV5-4 CASSPDRARWAEAFF TGTGCCAGCAGCCCCGACAGGGCTCGGTGGGCTGAAGCTTTCTTT
- TRBJ1-6 TRBD1 TRBV7-3 CASSLTPTGNGSPLHF TGTGCCAGCAGCTTAACCCCGACAGGGAACGGTTCACCCCTCCACTTT
- TRBJ2-7 TRBD1 TRBV4-1 CASSPGEGTASYEQYF TGCGCCAGCAGCCCCGGAGAGGGGACAGCTTCCTACGAGCAGTACTTC
- TRBJ1-6 - TRBV4-3 CASSPRWQDGNSPLHF TGCGCCAGCAGCCCCCGTTGGCAGGATGGTAATTCACCCCTCCACTTT
- TRBJ2-3 TRBD1 TRBV24-1 CATSDMDRGDTQYF TGTGCCACCAGTGACATGGACAGGGGAGATACGCAGTATTTT
- TRBJ1-1 - TRBV5-1 CASSLEGSTEAFF TGCGCCAGCAGCTTGGAGGGGTCGACTGAAGCTTTCTTT
- TRBJ2-7 - TRBV14 CAASGPGDSYEQYF TGTGCCGCCAGTGGTCCAGGGGACTCCTACGAGCAGTACTTC
- TRBJ2-3 TRBD2 TRBV11-3 CASSLMGLATDTQYF TGTGCCAGCAGCTTAATGGGACTAGCCACAGATACGCAGTATTTT
- TRBJ1-5 TRBD1 TRBV28 CASSFSGGRGNQPQHF TGTGCCAGCAGTTTTTCAGGGGGCCGGGGCAATCAGCCCCAGCATTTT
- TRBJ2-5 TRBD1 TRBV12-5 CASGLATGGGETQYF TGTGCTAGTGGTTTGGCGACAGGGGGCGGGGAGACCCAGTACTTC
- TRBJ1-5 - TRBV27 CASSLSRTSRNQPQHF TGTGCCAGCAGTTTATCCCGGACATCTCGCAATCAGCCCCAGCATTTT
- TRBJ1-2 TRBD1 TRBV2 CASTTGGINYGYTF TGTGCCAGCACTACAGGGGGGATTAACTATGGCTACACCTTC
once TRBJ1-4 TRBD1 TRBV7-3 CASSLSGQGNEKLFF TGTGCCAGCAGCTTATCGGGACAGGGTAATGAAAAACTGTTTTTT
- TRBJ1-2 - TRBV7-9 CASSLDLSGIGTF TGTGCCAGCAGCTTAGATTTATCGGGGATTGGTACCTTC
once TRBJ2-7 TRBD2 TRBV5-5 CASSRDFGGEQYF TGTGCCAGCAGCCGTGACTTCGGGGGGGAGCAGTACTTC
once TRBJ1-1 TRBD1 TRBV14 CASSPRQGNTEAFF TGTGCCAGCAGCCCACGACAGGGAAACACTGAAGCTTTCTTT
- TRBJ2-1 - TRBV6-2/TRBV6-3 CASSFPGEQFF TGTGCCAGCAGTTTCCCGGGTGAGCAGTTCTTC
- TRBJ2-3 TRBD2 TRBV19 CASSTTGTTDTDTQYF TGTGCCAGTAGTACAACCGGGACTACAGACACAGATACGCAGTATTTT
few TRBJ1-1 - TRBV28 CASRGQGWGQNTEAFF TGTGCCAGCAGGGGTCAGGGTTGGGGTCAGAACACTGAAGCTTTCTTT
- TRBJ1-1 - TRBV7-9 CASSSQSPDTEAFF TGTGCCAGCAGCTCTCAGTCCCCCGACACTGAAGCTTTCTTT